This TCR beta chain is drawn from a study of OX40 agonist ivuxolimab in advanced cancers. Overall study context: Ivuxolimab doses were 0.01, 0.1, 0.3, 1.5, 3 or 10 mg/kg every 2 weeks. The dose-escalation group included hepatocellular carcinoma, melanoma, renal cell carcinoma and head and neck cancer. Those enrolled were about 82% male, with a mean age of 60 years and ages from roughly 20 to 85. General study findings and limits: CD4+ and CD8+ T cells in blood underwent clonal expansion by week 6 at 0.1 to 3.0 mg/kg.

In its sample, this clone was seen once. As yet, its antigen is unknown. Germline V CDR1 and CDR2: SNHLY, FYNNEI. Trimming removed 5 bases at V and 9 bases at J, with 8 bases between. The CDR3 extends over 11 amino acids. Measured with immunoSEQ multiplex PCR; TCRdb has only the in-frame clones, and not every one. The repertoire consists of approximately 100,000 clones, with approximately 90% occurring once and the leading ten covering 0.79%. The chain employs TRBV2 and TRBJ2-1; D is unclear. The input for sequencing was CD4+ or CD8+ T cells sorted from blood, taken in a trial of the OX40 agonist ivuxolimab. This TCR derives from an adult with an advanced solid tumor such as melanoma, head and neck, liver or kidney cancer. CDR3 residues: CASSTTSEQFF. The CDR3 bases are TGTGCCAGCAGTACAACGAGTGAGCAGTTCTTC.